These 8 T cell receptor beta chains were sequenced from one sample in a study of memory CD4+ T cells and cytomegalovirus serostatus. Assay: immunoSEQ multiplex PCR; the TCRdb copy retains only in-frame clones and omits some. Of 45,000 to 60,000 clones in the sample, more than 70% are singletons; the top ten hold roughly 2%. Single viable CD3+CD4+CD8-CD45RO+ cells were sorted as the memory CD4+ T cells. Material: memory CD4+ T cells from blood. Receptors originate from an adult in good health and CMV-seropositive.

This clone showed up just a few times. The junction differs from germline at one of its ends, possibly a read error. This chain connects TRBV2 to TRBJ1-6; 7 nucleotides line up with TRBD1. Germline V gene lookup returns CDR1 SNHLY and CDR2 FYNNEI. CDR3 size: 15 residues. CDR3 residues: CASREGTAHNSPLHF. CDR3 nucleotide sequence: TGTGCCAGCAGGGAAGGGACAGCCCATAATTCACCCCTCCACTTT. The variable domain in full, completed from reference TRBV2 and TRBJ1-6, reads EPEVTQTPSHQVTQMGQEVILRCVPISNHLYFYWYRQILGQKVEFLVSFYNNEISEKSEIFDDQFSVERPDGSNFTLKIRSTKLEDSAMYFCASREGTAHNSPLHFGNGTRLTVT.

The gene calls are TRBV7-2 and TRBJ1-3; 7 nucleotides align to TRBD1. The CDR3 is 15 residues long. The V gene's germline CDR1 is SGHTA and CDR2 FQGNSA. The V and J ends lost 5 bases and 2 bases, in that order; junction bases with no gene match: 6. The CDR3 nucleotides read TGTGCCAGCAGCCCTCAGGGGGGGGCTGGAAACACCATATATTTT. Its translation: CASSPQGGAGNTIYF.

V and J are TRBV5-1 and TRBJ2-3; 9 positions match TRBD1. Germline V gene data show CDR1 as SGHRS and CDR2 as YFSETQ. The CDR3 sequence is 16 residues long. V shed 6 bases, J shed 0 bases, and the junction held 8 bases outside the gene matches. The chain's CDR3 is CASNSGTGFSTDTQYF. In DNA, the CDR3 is TGCGCCAGCAACTCCGGGACAGGGTTTAGCACAGATACGCAGTATTTT.

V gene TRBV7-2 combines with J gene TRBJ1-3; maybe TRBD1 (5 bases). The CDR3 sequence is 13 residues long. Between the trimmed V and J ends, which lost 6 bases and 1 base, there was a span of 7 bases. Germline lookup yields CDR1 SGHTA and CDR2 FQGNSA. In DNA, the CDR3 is TGTGCCAGCAGAAGGGGATCTGGAAACACCATATATTTT. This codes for CASRRGSGNTIYF.

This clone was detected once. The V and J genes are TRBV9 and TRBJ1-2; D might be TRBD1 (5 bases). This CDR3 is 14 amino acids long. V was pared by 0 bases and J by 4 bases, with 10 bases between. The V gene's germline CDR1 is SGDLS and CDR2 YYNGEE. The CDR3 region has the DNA TGTGCCAGCAGCGTAGAGCTGGGGCCCTATGGCTACACCTTC. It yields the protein CASSVELGPYGYTF. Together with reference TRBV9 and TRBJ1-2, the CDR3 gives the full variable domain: DSGVTQTPKHLITATGQRVTLRCSPRSGDLSVYWYQQSLDQGLQFLIQYYNGEERAKGNILERFSAQQFPDLHSELNLSSLELGDSALYFCASSVELGPYGYTFGSGTRLTVV.

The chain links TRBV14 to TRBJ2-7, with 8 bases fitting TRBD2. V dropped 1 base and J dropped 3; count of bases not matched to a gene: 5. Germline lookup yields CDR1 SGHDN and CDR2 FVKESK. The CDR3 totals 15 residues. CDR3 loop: CASSQAVAGSYEQYF. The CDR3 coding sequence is TGTGCCAGCAGCCAAGCTGTAGCGGGAAGCTACGAGCAGTACTTC.

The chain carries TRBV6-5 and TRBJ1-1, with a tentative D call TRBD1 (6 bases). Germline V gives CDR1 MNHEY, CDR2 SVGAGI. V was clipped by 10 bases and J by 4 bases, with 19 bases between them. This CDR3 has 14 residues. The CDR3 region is CATRFGGPVTEAFF. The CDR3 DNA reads TGTGCCACCCGGTTTGGGGGCCCAGTCACTGAAGCTTTCTTT.

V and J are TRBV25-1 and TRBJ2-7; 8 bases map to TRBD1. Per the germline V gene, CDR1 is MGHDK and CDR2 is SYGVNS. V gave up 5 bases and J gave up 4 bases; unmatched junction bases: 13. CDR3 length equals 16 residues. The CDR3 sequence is CASSSPDRGSGYEQYF. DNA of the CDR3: TGTGCCAGCAGTTCCCCTGACAGGGGCAGCGGATACGAGCAGTACTTC.